These 3 T cell receptor beta chains came from one sample sequenced in a study of blood T cell repertoires in COVID-19. This table comes from immunoSEQ multiplex PCR, and its TCRdb copy is limited to in-frame clones, with some not included. This table holds about 64,000 clones, roughly 90% found once. The material sequenced was peripheral blood. The source is a human donor in a cohort sampled during active COVID-19.

This clone was observed a few times. The J gene is TRBJ2-7, the V gene TRBV18, with TRBD1 identical over 11 bases. The V gene end was trimmed by 3 bases and the J gene end by 0 bases; junction bases not matched to a gene: 4. This CDR3 is 16 amino acids long. Germline CDR1 is KGHSH and CDR2 is LQKENI. CDR3 protein: CASSPIGQGASYEQYF. The DNA of the CDR3 is TGTGCCAGCTCACCGATCGGACAGGGGGCCTCCTACGAGCAGTACTTC.

V usage is TRBV6-5 and J usage is TRBJ2-2; 7 nucleotides match TRBD1. V lost 1 base and J lost 4; bases outside the gene matches: 3. CDR3 size: 15 residues. Germline CDR1 MNHEY, CDR2 SVGAGI. The CDR3 region is CASSYWTGPTGELFF. Here the CDR3 DNA reads TGTGCCAGCAGTTACTGGACAGGCCCCACCGGGGAGCTGTTTTTT.

The sample holds a few counts of this clone. The rearrangement uses TRBV6-5 and TRBJ2-1, with TRBD2 matching 11 bases. Trimming removed 1 base from V and 9 bases from J; junction bases left unmatched: 8. Germline loops: CDR1 MNHEY, CDR2 SVGAGI. The CDR3 covers 16 residues. The DNA of the CDR3 is TGTGCCAGCAGTTACTTCATAGCGGGAGGGCCCAGTGAGCAGTTCTTC. Its translation: CASSYFIAGGPSEQFF.